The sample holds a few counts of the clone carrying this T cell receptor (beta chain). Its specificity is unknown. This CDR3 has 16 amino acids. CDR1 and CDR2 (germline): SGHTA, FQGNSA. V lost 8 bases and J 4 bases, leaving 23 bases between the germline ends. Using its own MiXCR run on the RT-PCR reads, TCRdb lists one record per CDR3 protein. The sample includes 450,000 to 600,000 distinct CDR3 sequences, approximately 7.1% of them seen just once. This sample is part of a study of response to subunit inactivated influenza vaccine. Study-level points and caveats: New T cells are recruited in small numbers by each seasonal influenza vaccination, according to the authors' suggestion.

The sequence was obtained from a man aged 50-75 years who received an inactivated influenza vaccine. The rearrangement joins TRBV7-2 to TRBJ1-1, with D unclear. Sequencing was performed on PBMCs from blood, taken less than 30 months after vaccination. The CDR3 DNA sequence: TGTGCCAGCGGGAAGGTCGTTCCCGCGTTGGGCACTGAAGCTTTCTTT. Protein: CASGKVVPALGTEAFF.